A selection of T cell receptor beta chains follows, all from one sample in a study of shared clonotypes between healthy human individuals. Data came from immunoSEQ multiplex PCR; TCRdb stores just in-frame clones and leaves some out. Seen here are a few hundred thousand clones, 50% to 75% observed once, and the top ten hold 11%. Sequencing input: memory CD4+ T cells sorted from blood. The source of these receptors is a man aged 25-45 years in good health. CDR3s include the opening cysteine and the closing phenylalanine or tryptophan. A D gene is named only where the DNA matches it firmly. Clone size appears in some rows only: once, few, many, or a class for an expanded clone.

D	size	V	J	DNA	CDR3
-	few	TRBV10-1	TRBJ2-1	TGCGCCAGCAGTGTTGGCCGATCGGCTTCCCAGTTCTTC	CASSVGRSASQFF
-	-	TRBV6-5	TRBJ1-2	TGTGCCAGCAGCTTAGACAGCAACTATGGCTACACCTTC	CASSLDSNYGYTF
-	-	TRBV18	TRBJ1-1	TGTGCCAGCTCACCAGACCGCGTCCATGAAGCTTTCTTT	CASSPDRVHEAFF
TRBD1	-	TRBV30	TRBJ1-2	TGTGCCTGGGGCCTAGACAGGGGCAACTATGGCTACACCTTC	CAWGLDRGNYGYTF
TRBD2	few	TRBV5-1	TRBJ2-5	TGCGCCAGCAGCTTTAAGCGGGAGGGCCTATTGGGTGAGACCCAGTACTTC	CASSFKREGLLGETQYF
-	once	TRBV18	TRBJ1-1	TGTGCCAGCTCACCGCCCAGGGCTCCGAACACTGAAGCTTTCTTT	CASSPPRAPNTEAFF
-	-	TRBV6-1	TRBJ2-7	TGTGCCAGCAGCCCCGAATCCTACGAGCAGTACTTC	CASSPESYEQYF
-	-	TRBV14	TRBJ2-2	TGTGCCAGCAGCCTTTTGTTGGCCGGGGAGCTGTTTTTT	CASSLLLAGELFF
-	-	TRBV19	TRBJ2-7	TGTGCCAGTAGCATTCACAAGGCAGGTTACGAGCAGTACTTC	CASSIHKAGYEQYF
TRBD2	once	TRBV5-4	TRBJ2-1	TGTGCCAGCACCCTCGTTTTGGCTAGCGGGAGGGGTGAGCAGTTCTTC	CASTLVLASGRGEQFF
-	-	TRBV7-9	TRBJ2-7	TGTGCCAGCAGCGCAGAGGGCCTCAGCTCCTACGAGCAGTACTTC	CASSAEGLSSYEQYF
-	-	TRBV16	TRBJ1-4	TGTGCCAGCAGCCAGGGTTATAATGAAAAACTGTTTTTT	CASSQGYNEKLFF
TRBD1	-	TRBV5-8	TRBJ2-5	TGTGCCAGCAGCACAGGGACAGGGGGGATACAAGAGACCCAGTACTTC	CASSTGTGGIQETQYF
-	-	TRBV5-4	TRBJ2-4	TGTGCCAGCAGCTTGGGACGGAGAGACGTAGCCAAAAACATTCAGTACTTC	CASSLGRRDVAKNIQYF
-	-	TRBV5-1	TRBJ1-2	TGCGCCAGCAATCCGGGAGATTTAAACTATGGCTACACCTTC	CASNPGDLNYGYTF
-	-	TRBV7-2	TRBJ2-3	TGTGCCAGCAGCTTAGATGCAGGGGACACAGATACGCAGTATTTT	CASSLDAGDTDTQYF